Shown below are 30 T cell receptor beta chains from a single sample sequenced in a study of sequential checkpoint blockade in melanoma. Some clones are missing from TCRdb's copy, which holds only in-frame ones; the method was immunoSEQ multiplex PCR. The sample shows under 20,000 clones, more than 75% of them seen only once. Treatment defined: randomized to nivolumab then ipilimumab (arm A) or the reverse (arm B). The material sequenced was CD8+ T cells sorted from blood (inferred from file names), taken from a patient given nivolumab and ipilimumab in sequence. All receptors derive from a human donor with melanoma.

Only a few counts were recorded for this clone. This chain links TRBV9 with TRBJ1-2, with D maybe TRBD1 (6 bases). Germline CDR1 is SGDLS and CDR2 is YYNGEE. CDR3 length equals 17 residues. Trimming left V 3 bases short and J 7 bases short, with 25 bases between. CDR3 nucleotides: TGTGCCAGCAGCGACCCCGGGACATATGGGTTATCGGGTGGCTACACCTTC. Amino acids: CASSDPGTYGLSGGYTF. The full variable domain, its missing parts supplied by reference TRBV9 and TRBJ1-2, is DSGVTQTPKHLITATGQRVTLRCSPRSGDLSVYWYQQSLDQGLQFLIQYYNGEERAKGNILERFSAQQFPDLHSELNLSSLELGDSALYFCASSDPGTYGLSGGYTFGSGTRLTVV.

V gene TRBV6-5 combines with J gene TRBJ1-5, with 7 bases fitting TRBD1. Germline V gene sequence: CDR1 MNHEY, CDR2 SVGAGI. This CDR3 has 14 amino acids. With 7 bases clipped from V and 3 bases from J, the junction kept 6 bases outside the gene matches. DNA of the CDR3: TGTGCCAGCACTAACAGGGGATCCAATCAGCCCCAGCATTTT. It encodes CASTNRGSNQPQHF.

The chain links TRBV4-3 to TRBJ1-1, with 8 nucleotides matching TRBD1. Germline assignment: CDR1 LGHNA and CDR2 YSLEER. Trimming cost V 2 bases and J 5 bases; bases outside gene matches: 19. This CDR3 spans 19 amino acids. In DNA, the CDR3 is TGCGCCAGCAGCCAATATGGGGCCCGGACAGGGCATAGGTTTACTGAAGCTTTCTTT. Residues: CASSQYGARTGHRFTEAFF.

In DNA, the CDR3 is TGTGCCAGCAGCGTAGGGGCAGGTAGCGGTAACACAGATACGCAGTATTTT. Encoded protein: CASSVGAGSGNTDTQYF. The chain employs TRBV9 and TRBJ2-3; possible D gene TRBD2, 6 bases. V was shortened by 0 bases and J by 2 bases, with 16 bases between the two germline ends. Germline loops: CDR1 SGDLS, CDR2 YYNGEE. The CDR3 spans 17 residues. The full variable domain, with the rest looked up from reference TRBV9 and TRBJ2-3, is DSGVTQTPKHLITATGQRVTLRCSPRSGDLSVYWYQQSLDQGLQFLIQYYNGEERAKGNILERFSAQQFPDLHSELNLSSLELGDSALYFCASSVGAGSGNTDTQYFGPGTRLTVL.

The CDR3: CASSLATGGDTEAFF. The CDR3 nucleotides are TGTGCCAGCAGCTTGGCCACAGGGGGGGACACTGAAGCTTTCTTT. The chain joins TRBV5-4 to TRBJ1-1; 8 nucleotides line up with TRBD1. The junction had 4 bases not matched to a gene; V was cut back by 0 bases and J by 3 bases. This CDR3 has 15 amino acids. Germline CDR1 reads SGHNT; CDR2 reads YYREEE (reference sequence). Filled out from reference TRBV5-4 and TRBJ1-1, the complete variable domain reads ETGVTQSPTHLIKTRGQQVTLRCSSQSGHNTVSWYQQALGQGPQFIFQYYREEENGRGNFPPRFSGLQFPNYSSELNVNALELDDSALYLCASSLATGGDTEAFFGQGTRLTVV.

A word on this clone: Sequence at one end of the junction differs from germline and may be a read error. The J gene is TRBJ2-3, the V gene TRBV4-1; TRBD2 matches at 15 bases. The germline CDR1 and CDR2 sequences are MGHRA and YSYEKL. The CDR3 is made up of 13 amino acids. CDR3 bases: TGCGCCAGCAGCCAAGAGGGACTAGCGGGGGGTTTTTTT. It encodes CASSQEGLAGGFF.

The chain couples TRBV5-1 to TRBJ1-1, with D perhaps matching TRBD1 (6 bases). Germline CDR1 is SGHRS and CDR2 is YFSETQ. The V and J ends lost 5 bases and 0 bases respectively, with 23 bases between them. The CDR3 is 18 residues long. CDR3 DNA sequence: TGCGCCAGCAGACGGAAAGGGGCAGGGGCAGCCATGAACACTGAAGCTTTCTTT. Its translation: CASRRKGAGAAMNTEAFF.

The chain has TRBV5-1 and TRBJ2-7, with D maybe TRBD1 (6 bases). The V and J ends lost 4 bases and 4 bases respectively, with 15 bases between them. The CDR3 is 14 amino acids. Germline CDR1 and CDR2: SGHRS and YFSETQ. The CDR3 DNA reads as TGCGCCAGCAGCCCCCGTGGGGGCGGGTACGAGCAGTACTTC. Protein: CASSPRGGGYEQYF. The full variable domain, its missing parts supplied by reference TRBV5-1 and TRBJ2-7, is KAGVTQTPRYLIKTRGQQVTLSCSPISGHRSVSWYQQTPGQGLQFLFEYFSETQRNKGNFPGRFSGRQFSNSRSEMNVSTLELGDSALYLCASSPRGGGYEQYFGPGTRLTVT.

In its sample, this clone was seen once. The J gene is TRBJ1-2, the V gene TRBV5-4, with 9 bases matching TRBD1. V was pared by 3 bases and J by 7 bases, with 7 bases of the junction left unmatched. CDR1 is SGHNT and CDR2 is YYREEE in the germline V gene (reference sequence). This CDR3 is built from 14 residues. The CDR3 bases are TGTGCCAGCAGCTCTCAGGGGGACAGGGTTGGCTACACCTTC. Amino acids: CASSSQGDRVGYTF.

This chain uses TRBV7-7 with TRBJ2-7; 7 nucleotides agree with TRBD1. Germline V CDR1 and CDR2: SSHAT, FNYEAQ (reference sequence). The CDR3 spans 14 residues. Unmatched junction bases numbered 7, after V lost 3 bases and J lost 5 bases. CDR3 sequence (DNA): TGTGCCAGCAGCTTCAGCACAGGGGACGACGAGCAGTACTTC. Its protein is CASSFSTGDDEQYF.

V and J are TRBV6-1 and TRBJ1-6; 8 bases are a match to TRBD1. The CDR3 is made up of 15 amino acids. J gave up 9 bases and V 6 bases, and 10 bases lay outside the gene matches. The germline gives CDR1 MNHNS, CDR2 SASEGT. The CDR3 sequence: CASSEQGASGSPLHF. In nucleotides, the CDR3 is TGTGCCAGCAGCGAGCAGGGGGCTTCAGGTTCACCCCTCCACTTT.

The chain combines TRBV5-6 with TRBJ1-2, with unresolved D. There are 13 residues in the CDR3. The V and J ends lost 7 bases and 2 bases respectively, with 12 bases between them. The germline CDR1 and CDR2 sequences are SGHDT and YYEEEE. This CDR3 reads CASSTDINYGYTF. In DNA, the CDR3 is TGTGCCAGCTCCACTGATATCAACTATGGCTACACCTTC.

The chain links TRBV4-1 to TRBJ1-2; D is uncertain. The CDR3 covers 14 residues. Germline V lookup: CDR1 MGHRA, CDR2 YSYEKL. Trimming pared 2 bases from V and 3 bases from J, leaving 10 bases between. The CDR3 DNA follows: TGCGCCAGCAGCCAAACCCCGGAGTACTATGGCTACACCTTC. Translating it yields CASSQTPEYYGYTF.

This clone was seen a handful of times. One end of the junction does not line up with germline, which may come from a read error. The CDR3 spells CASSQDRQGTSSYEQYF. CDR3 DNA: TGCGCCAGCAGCCAAGATCGGCAGGGGACAAGCTCCTACGAGCAGTACTTC. The J gene is TRBJ2-7, the V gene TRBV7-2; D may be TRBD1 (6 bases). The CDR3 covers 17 residues. Germline CDR1 SGHTA, CDR2 FQGNSA.

V is TRBV4-1 and J is TRBJ2-7, with D possibly TRBD2 on 6 matching bases. Germline V gene lookup returns CDR1 MGHRA and CDR2 YSYEKL. V was cut by 3 bases and J by 3 bases, with 15 bases left in between. This CDR3 is 15 amino acids long. The CDR3 sequence is CASSQSRGGIYEQYF. For the CDR3, the DNA is TGCGCCAGCAGCCAGTCTAGAGGAGGGATCTACGAGCAGTACTTC.

This clone was picked up one time. The rearrangement joins TRBV5-4 to TRBJ2-7; 10 bases fit TRBD1. The CDR3 totals 15 residues. Germline lookup yields CDR1 SGHNT and CDR2 YYREEE (reference sequence). J was trimmed by 3 bases and V by 0 bases; bases with no gene match: 3. CDR3 sequence: CASSLGQGASYEQYF. Here the CDR3 DNA reads TGTGCCAGCAGCTTGGGACAGGGGGCCAGCTACGAGCAGTACTTC. The variable domain in full, completed from reference TRBV5-4 and TRBJ2-7, reads ETGVTQSPTHLIKTRGQQVTLRCSSQSGHNTVSWYQQALGQGPQFIFQYYREEENGRGNFPPRFSGLQFPNYSSELNVNALELDDSALYLCASSLGQGASYEQYFGPGTRLTVT.

The sample holds one count of this clone. The CDR3 is CASSLQPYEQYF. CDR3 in DNA: TGTGCCAGCAGCTTACAGCCTTACGAGCAGTACTTC. The chain carries TRBV5-4 and TRBJ2-7; D unclear. The ends were cut back, 2 bases at V and 4 bases at J, with 7 bases in the middle. The CDR3 runs to 12 residues. The germline CDR1 and CDR2 sequences are SGHNT and YYREEE (reference sequence).

The chain combines TRBV28 with TRBJ2-7; 8 bases match TRBD1. Germline assignment: CDR1 MDHEN and CDR2 SYDVKM. The CDR3 is 14 amino acids. V was pared by 2 bases and J by 6 bases, with 6 bases of the junction left unmatched. This CDR3 reads CASSLRQGASEQYF. In DNA, the CDR3 is TGTGCCAGCAGTTTACGGCAGGGGGCGAGCGAGCAGTACTTC.

The J gene is TRBJ1-5, the V gene TRBV4-1, with 7 bases lining up with TRBD1. V was clipped by 0 bases and J by 6 bases; unmatched bases: 2. CDR1 and CDR2 (germline): MGHRA, YSYEKL. The CDR3 is 14 amino acids. The CDR3 DNA follows: TGCGCCAGCAGCCAAGAAACAGGGGTTCAGCCCCAGCATTTT. It yields the protein CASSQETGVQPQHF.

The chain carries TRBV9 and TRBJ2-7, with D perhaps matching TRBD1 (5 bases). The CDR3 contains 14 residues. Per the germline V gene, CDR1 is SGDLS and CDR2 is YYNGEE. Trimming removed 0 bases at V and 1 base at J, with 8 bases between. The CDR3 DNA follows: TGTGCCAGCAGCGTAGATGACAGTTCCTACGAGCAGTACTTC. Its translation: CASSVDDSSYEQYF.

In this sample, this clone turned up a few times. This chain connects TRBV7-9 to TRBJ1-2, with D maybe TRBD1 (5 bases). This CDR3 comprises 14 residues. Between the trimmed V and J ends, which lost 3 bases and 6 bases, there was a span of 14 bases. Per the germline V gene, CDR1 is SEHNR and CDR2 is FQNEAQ (reference sequence). CDR3 nucleotides: TGTGCCAGCAGCTTTAAGGACACGCTCGATGGCTACACCTTC. It translates to CASSFKDTLDGYTF. The full variable domain, with the rest looked up from reference TRBV7-9 and TRBJ1-2, is DTGVSQNPRHKITKRGQNVTFRCDPISEHNRLYWYRQTLGQGPEFLTYFQNEAQLEKSRLLSDRFSAERPKGSFSTLEIQRTEQGDSAMYLCASSFKDTLDGYTFGSGTRLTVV.

The chain employs TRBV27 and TRBJ2-7, with TRBD1 matching 9 bases. Germline-derived CDR1 and CDR2 are MNHEY and SMNVEV (reference sequence). The CDR3 contains 15 residues. J was trimmed by 3 bases and V by 2 bases; bases with no gene match: 5. CDR3 sequence (DNA): TGTGCCAGCAGTTTAAGTGGGACAGGGCTCTACGAGCAGTACTTC. Amino acids: CASSLSGTGLYEQYF.

Within the sample, this clone is medium-sized. V is TRBV27 and J is TRBJ2-7; D is ambiguous. This CDR3 has 13 amino acids. Germline V gene lookup returns CDR1 MNHEY and CDR2 SMNVEV (reference sequence). V was cut by 5 bases and J by 2 bases, with 10 bases left in between. Written as DNA, the CDR3 is TGTGCCAGCAGTCTCGGGTCTGCCTACGAGCAGTACTTC. Translation: CASSLGSAYEQYF.

The V and J genes are TRBV30 and TRBJ1-2, with 9 bases matching TRBD1. Trimming at V came to 3 bases and at J to 3 bases, leaving 5 bases not matched to a gene. The CDR3 is made up of 14 amino acids. Germline V lookup: CDR1 GTSNPN, CDR2 SVGIG (reference sequence). In DNA, the CDR3 is TGTGCCTGGAGCCCGGGACAGGGATACTATGGCTACACCTTC. Its translation: CAWSPGQGYYGYTF.

The V call is TRBV7-9, the J call TRBJ2-7; possible D gene TRBD2, 6 bases. From germline, CDR1 is SEHNR and CDR2 FQNEAQ (reference sequence). Trimming removed 1 base at V and 3 bases at J, with 7 bases between. CDR3 length: 13 residues. Here the CDR3 reads CASSLGGDYEQYF. CDR3 nucleotide sequence: TGTGCCAGCAGCTTAGGGGGGGACTACGAGCAGTACTTC.

The J gene is TRBJ1-2, the V gene TRBV27; the match to TRBD1 covers 9 bases. Trimming cost V 6 bases and J 4 bases; bases outside gene matches: 12. This CDR3 has 16 amino acids. CDR1 MNHEY and CDR2 SMNVEV come from the germline V gene (reference sequence). CDR3 bases: TGTGCCAGCAGCCTTCACCGGGACAGGGATGCCTATGGCTACACCTTC. Translating gives CASSLHRDRDAYGYTF.

The chain is built from TRBV19 and TRBJ1-1; no clear D. CDR1 and CDR2 from the germline V gene are LNHDA and SQIVND (reference sequence). The CDR3 runs 13 residues. V gave up 6 bases and J gave up 1 base, with 9 bases separating them. As DNA, the CDR3 is TGTGCCAGTAGCCCCGCGCAGAACACTGAAGCTTTCTTT. Protein: CASSPAQNTEAFF. The full variable domain, in which reference TRBV19 and TRBJ1-1 provide the parts outside the CDR3, is DGGITQSPKYLFRKEGQNVTLSCEQNLNHDAMYWYRQDPGQGLRLIYYSQIVNDFQKGDIAEGYSVSREKKESFPLTVTSAQKNPTAFYLCASSPAQNTEAFFGQGTRLTVV.

This chain connects TRBV4-3 to TRBJ1-2; 7 positions match TRBD1. Unmatched junction bases numbered 10, after V lost 0 bases and J lost 9 bases. Germline CDR1 is LGHNA and CDR2 is YSLEER. The CDR3 is 15 residues long. CDR3 protein: CASSQDWKGGQSYTF. In DNA form, the CDR3 reads TGCGCCAGCAGCCAAGATTGGAAAGGGGGCCAAAGCTACACCTTC.

This rearrangement joins TRBV10-3 to TRBJ1-2, with 7 nucleotides matching TRBD1. Germline trimming cut 3 bases from V and 3 bases from J; bases unmatched to any gene: 10. CDR1 ENHRY and CDR2 SYGVKD come from the germline V gene. The CDR3 length is 16 residues. CDR3 bases: TGTGCCATCAGTGATCAAAGGGACAGCAGGGACTATGGCTACACCTTC. It translates to CAISDQRDSRDYGYTF.

The chain uses TRBV2 and TRBJ2-7; 10 nucleotides match TRBD2. The germline V gene has CDR1 SNHLY and CDR2 FYNNEI. After removal of 6 bases from V and 5 bases from J, the junction contained 4 bases not matched to a gene. CDR3 length: 13 amino acids. CDR3 loop: CASSSGLADEQYF. The CDR3 DNA follows: TGTGCCAGCAGCTCCGGACTAGCGGACGAGCAGTACTTC.